This T cell receptor (beta chain) was retrieved from a study of beta chain features in type 1 diabetes. Expressed TCRB transcripts were sequenced because the isolated RNA had all been reverse transcribed beforehand. The repertoire was sequenced with immunoSEQ multiplex PCR; TCRdb's copy has only in-frame clones and lacks some. This table has over 650,000 clones, about 14% appearing once. This CDR3 contains 16 residues. Germline loops: CDR1 SGHRS, CDR2 YFSETQ. Trimming removed 3 bases at V and 3 bases at J, with 15 bases between. Whole-study findings and limits: Moderately but significantly shorter TCRB CDR3s were found in Type 1 diabetes patients in all four CD4+ subsets. The naive, central memory and Treg TCRB repertoires of patients appeared to be more similar to one another than those of healthy donors. In patients and controls equally, PCR might favor templates that are shorter.

Every single donor gave one heparinised blood draw, and these averaged about 116 mL. Points on this clone: The antigen remains unidentified.

What was sequenced was naive CD4+ T cells from blood. The genes are TRBV5-1 and TRBJ2-2; a weak D match, TRBD2 (6 bases). The TCR sequence derives from a man aged 18-30 years with type 1 diabetes. CDR3 loop: CASSSTGTDDTGELFF. The DNA of the CDR3 is TGCGCCAGCAGCTCTACCGGGACTGATGACACCGGGGAGCTGTTTTTT.